This T cell receptor (beta chain) was identified during a study of control samples from healthy donors and cancer patients. The CDR3 is made up of 15 amino acids. J was trimmed by 4 bases and V by 4 bases; bases with no gene match: 4. Germline V gene lookup returns CDR1 KGHDR and CDR2 SFDVKD. The method was immunoSEQ multiplex PCR; TCRdb's version includes in-frame clones alone and lacks a portion of them. This table has approximately 150,000 clones, 70% to 90% appearing once. The sequence came from a man between 18 and 35 years old in good health. The chain has TRBV24-1 and TRBJ2-2, with TRBD2 identical over 8 bases. The sample consisted of blood. CDR3 DNA: TGTGCCACCAGTGAATTCGCGGGGGGCACCGGGGAGCTGTTTTTT. Amino acids: CATSEFAGGTGELFF.